The rows below give T cell receptor beta chains drawn from one sample of a study of PD-L1 blockade in urothelial cancer. Profiling relied on immunoSEQ multiplex PCR, and the TCRdb table lists in-frame clones only, not all of them. The repertoire holds roughly 56,000 clones, roughly 87% seen once, with 3.5% to 4.5% in the top ten. The input for sequencing was PBMCs, taken around atezolizumab (anti-PD-L1) treatment. These TCRs come from a man aged 65-85 years with urothelial cancer. Both conserved end residues are part of each CDR3. The D gene is left open where the match is weak. Where a row states a size, it is once, few, many or the class of an expanded clone; other rows omit it.

J: TRBJ1-1; V: TRBV2; size: once; D: -; CDR3: CASSYRVPNTEAFF; DNA: TGTGCCAGCAGTTACAGGGTCCCGAACACTGAAGCTTTCTTT
J: TRBJ1-5; V: TRBV7-9; size: -; D: TRBD1; CDR3: CASSFWRGQGASHNQPQHF; DNA: TGTGCCAGCAGCTTCTGGAGGGGACAGGGGGCATCCCACAATCAGCCCCAGCATTTT
J: TRBJ2-3; V: TRBV5-1; size: -; D: TRBD2; CDR3: CASSPTSGGTDTQYF; DNA: TGCGCCAGCAGCCCGACTAGCGGGGGCACAGATACGCAGTATTTT
J: TRBJ2-7; V: TRBV30; size: -; D: -; CDR3: CAWSVFLAAPCQNSYEQYF; DNA: TGTGCCTGGAGTGTTTTTCTAGCCGCCCCGTGCCAGAACTCCTACGAGCAGTACTTC
J: TRBJ2-1; V: TRBV7-2; size: -; D: -; CDR3: CASSKTQPAPNEQFF; DNA: TGTGCCAGCAGTAAGACTCAACCCGCCCCCAATGAGCAGTTCTTC
J: TRBJ2-7; V: TRBV29-1; size: -; D: -; CDR3: CSVRTGHEQYF; DNA: TGCAGCGTCCGAACAGGGCACGAGCAGTACTTC
J: TRBJ2-7; V: TRBV6-1; size: -; D: TRBD1; CDR3: CASTGPQLREQYF; DNA: TGTGCGTCGACAGGGCCCCAATTGAGGGAGCAGTACTTC
J: TRBJ2-3; V: TRBV5-1; size: -; D: TRBD1; CDR3: CASSRQGGTDTQYF; DNA: TGCGCCAGCAGTCGACAGGGTGGGACAGATACGCAGTATTTT
J: TRBJ2-1; V: TRBV19; size: once; D: TRBD2; CDR3: CASSFGTSGVGYNEQFF; DNA: TGTGCCAGTAGTTTCGGGACTAGCGGGGTTGGGTACAATGAGCAGTTCTTC
J: TRBJ2-2; V: TRBV13; size: -; D: -; CDR3: CASSSEFSGELFF; DNA: TGTGCCAGCAGCTCCGAGTTTTCCGGGGAGCTGTTTTTT
J: TRBJ2-7; V: TRBV19; size: -; D: -; CDR3: CASSISIAVSYEQYF; DNA: TGTGCCAGTAGTATATCGATAGCGGTCTCCTACGAGCAGTACTTC
J: TRBJ2-1; V: TRBV5-4; size: -; D: -; CDR3: CASSLDSYNEQFF; DNA: TGTGCCAGCAGCTTGGATAGTTACAATGAGCAGTTCTTC
J: TRBJ2-3; V: TRBV11-3; size: -; D: TRBD2; CDR3: CASSPSGSGGTDTQYF; DNA: TGTGCCAGCAGCCCTAGCGGGAGTGGTGGCACAGATACGCAGTATTTT
J: TRBJ2-1; V: TRBV19; size: -; D: TRBD1; CDR3: CASRGTGGLQFF; DNA: TGTGCCAGTAGGGGGACAGGGGGACTGCAGTTCTTC
J: TRBJ2-3; V: TRBV7-6; size: -; D: -; CDR3: CASSLAPGRTDTQYF; DNA: TGTGCCAGCAGCTTAGCCCCAGGGCGGACAGATACGCAGTATTTT
J: TRBJ2-2; V: TRBV29-1; size: -; D: -; CDR3: CSVSTENTGELFF; DNA: TGCAGCGTTAGTACAGAAAACACCGGGGAGCTGTTTTTT
J: TRBJ1-1; V: TRBV5-1; size: few; D: TRBD1; CDR3: CASSSGTGAEAFF; DNA: TGCGCCAGCAGCTCCGGGACAGGCGCTGAAGCTTTCTTT
J: TRBJ2-5; V: TRBV5-1; size: -; D: -; CDR3: CASSPAVADARETQYF; DNA: TGCGCCAGCAGCCCGGCGGTCGCAGACGCTCGTGAGACCCAGTACTTC
J: TRBJ2-2; V: TRBV11-2; size: -; D: TRBD2; CDR3: CASSLSGRAYTGELFF; DNA: TGTGCCAGCAGCTTGAGCGGGAGAGCCTACACCGGGGAGCTGTTTTTT
J: TRBJ1-1; V: TRBV5-4; size: -; D: -; CDR3: CASSFQNQGKTFF; DNA: TGTGCCAGCAGTTTCCAGAATCAGGGGAAGACTTTCTTT
J: TRBJ2-3; V: TRBV6-1; size: -; D: TRBD1; CDR3: CASSRGQGADTQYF; DNA: TGTGCCAGCAGTCGGGGACAGGGGGCAGATACGCAGTATTTT
J: TRBJ1-5; V: TRBV9; size: -; D: -; CDR3: CASSGGDRSYNQPQHF; DNA: TGTGCCAGCAGCGGGGGAGACAGGAGTTACAATCAGCCCCAGCATTTT